Each of the 11 T cell receptor beta chains below was sequenced from the same sample in a study of T cell responses to AZD1222 COVID-19 vaccine. TCRdb's copy holds only in-frame clones and misses some; the assay was immunoSEQ multiplex PCR. The data hold 100,000 to 130,000 clones, with over 80% observed a single time. Sequences were derived from peripheral blood, sampled 28 days after the second AZD1222 dose. The source is an adult who received the AZD1222 COVID-19 vaccine.

CDR3 protein: CASSRSRNTGELFF. Written as DNA, the CDR3 is TGTGCCAGCAGCCGGAGCCGGAACACCGGGGAGCTGTTTTTT. The V and J genes are TRBV6-5 and TRBJ2-2; D remains unclear. CDR1 and CDR2 (germline): MNHEY, SVGAGI. CDR3 length: 14 residues. Trimming took off 6 bases at V and 1 base at J, with 9 bases between the two ends.

The chain uses TRBV5-1 and TRBJ1-2; maybe TRBD1 (5 bases). CDR1 is SGHRS, CDR2 YFSETQ, per germline. The ends were cut back, 4 bases at V and 4 bases at J, with 11 bases in the middle. CDR3 length: 13 amino acids. The CDR3 loop reads CASSLGQTYGYTF. Here the CDR3 DNA reads TGCGCCAGCAGCCTGGGGCAGACCTATGGCTACACCTTC. The full variable domain, with the rest looked up from reference TRBV5-1 and TRBJ1-2, is KAGVTQTPRYLIKTRGQQVTLSCSPISGHRSVSWYQQTPGQGLQFLFEYFSETQRNKGNFPGRFSGRQFSNSRSEMNVSTLELGDSALYLCASSLGQTYGYTFGSGTRLTVV.

This chain joins TRBV27 and TRBJ1-1; the match to TRBD1 covers 9 bases. Germline CDR1 and CDR2: MNHEY and SMNVEV (reference sequence). The CDR3 runs 17 residues. V lost 4 bases and J lost 0; bases outside the gene matches: 9. CDR3 nucleotide sequence: TGTGCCAGCAGTTACTTTGGGACAGGGTACATGAACACTGAAGCTTTCTTT. It translates to CASSYFGTGYMNTEAFF.

This chain connects TRBV12-3 or TRBV12-4 to TRBJ2-1; no clear D. The CDR3 runs to 11 residues. Trimming left V 3 bases short and J 8 bases short, with 5 bases between. The CDR3 loop reads CASSFLDEQFF. Here the CDR3 DNA reads TGTGCCAGCAGTTTTCTAGATGAGCAGTTCTTC.

V usage is TRBV19 and J usage is TRBJ1-4, with a possible D match to TRBD1 (6 bases). V was pared by 4 bases and J by 5 bases, with 14 bases between. Looked up from germline, CDR1 is LNHDA and CDR2 is SQIVND (reference sequence). The CDR3 has 15 amino acids. For the CDR3, the DNA is TGTGCCAGTAGTACCGCCGGGACAAACAATGAAAAACTGTTTTTT. Protein sequence: CASSTAGTNNEKLFF.

This chain links TRBV30 with TRBJ1-4; a weak D match, TRBD1 (5 bases). The CDR3 is made up of 13 amino acids. CDR1 and CDR2 from the germline V gene are GTSNPN and SVGIG (reference sequence). Trimming shortened V by 4 bases and J by 3 bases, and 9 bases separated the two germline ends. DNA of the CDR3: TGTGCCTGGAAAAGGGGCCCTAATGAAAAACTGTTTTTT. This gives the protein CAWKRGPNEKLFF.

The rearrangement uses TRBV2 and TRBJ1-5; 7 positions agree with TRBD1. The CDR3 totals 16 residues. J gave up 4 bases and V 5 bases, and 11 bases lay outside the gene matches. Per germline, CDR1 SNHLY and CDR2 FYNNEI. The CDR3 loop is CASSLDRARGNQPQHF. In nucleotides, the CDR3 is TGTGCCAGCAGTCTGGACAGAGCCAGGGGGAATCAGCCCCAGCATTTT.

The V gene is TRBV2, the J gene TRBJ2-7, with 9 bases fitting TRBD1. With V trimmed by 6 bases and J by 7 bases, 7 bases remained unmatched. The length of the CDR3 is 13 residues. In germline, CDR1 is SNHLY, CDR2 FYNNEI. The CDR3 nucleotides are TGTGCCAGCAGGGGGACAGGGCTTAGGGAGCAGTACTTC. Protein: CASRGTGLREQYF.

The chain has TRBV7-2 and TRBJ1-2; D not certain. CDR1 is SGHTA, CDR2 FQGNSA, per germline. Trimming took 5 bases from V and 3 from J, leaving 19 bases between them. The CDR3 extends over 16 amino acids. In DNA form, the CDR3 reads TGTGCCAGCAGCCCGCCCCCAGTTTTAACCCACTATGGCTACACCTTC. Its protein is CASSPPPVLTHYGYTF.

This chain uses TRBV27 with TRBJ2-1; D could derive from TRBD1 or TRBD2 (5 bases each). Per the germline V gene, CDR1 is MNHEY and CDR2 is SMNVEV (reference sequence). The CDR3 covers 11 residues. V was shortened by 9 bases and J by 7 bases, with 10 bases between the two germline ends. The CDR3 protein is CASRDRNEQFF. CDR3 sequence (DNA): TGTGCCAGTAGGGACCGGAATGAGCAGTTCTTC.

The chain has TRBV21-1 and TRBJ2-1. TRBV21-1 is noted as a pseudogene. This CDR3 region has 13 residues. This chain's CDR3 is CASKGGNRNEQFF. CDR3 nucleotide sequence: TGTGCCAGCAAGGGTGGGAATCGCAATGAGCAGTTCTTC.